The 3 T cell receptor beta chains given below trace back to one sample, sequenced in a study of blood T cells in healthy people across ages. A second 7 to 11 cycle PCR used barcoded and J-beta primers. TCRdb ran MiXCR on the 5' RACE reads and lists one entry per CDR3 protein. The top ten clones hold around 2.1% of a sample with about 1.8 million distinct CDR3 sequences, around half of them seen once. Sequenced material: blood. These receptors came from a woman aged 40 to 50 in good health.

V gene TRBV9 combines with J gene TRBJ2-1; D unresolved. CDR1 SGDLS and CDR2 YYNGEE come from the germline V gene. V lost 2 bases and J lost 7, with 13 bases in between. This CDR3 spans 14 amino acids. CDR3 loop: CASSVSGRVNEQFF. DNA of the CDR3: TGTGCCAGCAGCGTTTCAGGTCGCGTAAATGAGCAGTTCTTC.

The chain has TRBV28 and TRBJ2-6; no clear D gene. The CDR3 is made up of 14 amino acids. Trimming removed 8 bases from V and 0 bases from J, with 8 bases in between. The V gene's germline CDR1 is MDHEN and CDR2 SYDVKM. In nucleotides, the CDR3 is TGTGCCAGCCTATCCGTCTCTGGGGCCAACGTCCTGACTTTC. Translation gives CASLSVSGANVLTF.

This chain uses TRBV20-1 with TRBJ2-3; 10 nucleotides align to TRBD2. The CDR3 length is 16 residues. J lost 6 bases, V lost 0 bases, and 9 bases had no gene match. Per germline, CDR1 DFQATT and CDR2 SNEGSKA (reference sequence). The DNA for the CDR3 is TGCAGTGCTAGAGATCGGCTAGCGGGAGTGTTGGATACGCAGTATTTT. It is translated as CSARDRLAGVLDTQYF.